Listed here are 18 T cell receptor beta chains from one sample, sequenced in a study of T cells in Graves' hyperthyroidism and ophthalmopathy. TCR beta CDR3 region amplification was performed from RNA transcripts. Initially, a first-round RT-PCR of the TCR CDR3 employed the HTBI primer set. TCRdb passed the multiplex PCR reads through MiXCR, listing each CDR3 protein once. This sample carries 360,000 or so distinct CDR3 sequences, about 19% of them seen once, and the ten largest clones take 3.7%. Sample: blood. These receptors were obtained from a woman between 18 and 30 years old with Graves' hyperthyroidism.

The chain joins TRBV2 to TRBJ2-7; 9 bases match TRBD2. CDR3 length equals 15 residues. Germline V gene sequence: CDR1 SNHLY, CDR2 FYNNEI. The trim removed 4 bases at V and 0 bases at J, leaving 4 bases unmatched. Here the CDR3 DNA reads TGTGCCAGCAGTGGGCTAGCGGGACTCTCCTACGAGCAGTACTTC. Translated: CASSGLAGLSYEQYF.

Note on this clonotype: This may come from a read error, since a much larger clone is one base off. This chain joins TRBV4-1 and TRBJ1-1, with D perhaps matching TRBD1 (6 bases). The CDR3 contains 14 residues. Germline V gene data show CDR1 as MGHRA and CDR2 as YSYEKL. CDR3 nucleotides: TGCGCCAGCAGCCTTCAAAACAGGGTCACTGAAGCTTGCTTT. It encodes CASSLQNRVTEACF.

This clonotype was seen repeatedly, ten times or more. V is TRBV28 and J is TRBJ1-1; no firm D call. Trimming took 5 bases from V and 3 from J, leaving 10 bases between them. Germline loops: CDR1 MDHEN, CDR2 SYDVKM. This CDR3 spans 13 amino acids. The CDR3 nucleotides read TGTGCCAGCAGTCCGCTACATGACACTGAAGCTTTCTTT. Translated, it gives CASSPLHDTEAFF.

The rearrangement uses TRBV28 and TRBJ2-2; TRBD2 might be the D (6 bases). This CDR3 has 14 amino acids. Germline loops: CDR1 MDHEN, CDR2 SYDVKM. V lost 6 bases, J lost 3 bases, and 11 bases lay in between. This chain's CDR3 is CASRRSSDTGELFF. The CDR3 coding sequence is TGTGCCAGCAGGAGATCTAGCGACACCGGGGAGCTGTTTTTT.

In its sample, this clonotype was seen many times. Here the CDR3 reads CASSSGLYQPQHF. CDR3 coding DNA: TGTGCCAGCAGTTCAGGGTTGTATCAGCCCCAGCATTTT. V and J are TRBV28 and TRBJ1-5, with D possibly matching TRBD1 (5 bases). Trimming cost V 4 bases and J 5 bases, with 9 bases left between them. Germline assignment: CDR1 MDHEN and CDR2 SYDVKM. The CDR3 runs to 13 residues.

This clonotype was seen many times. The rearrangement links TRBV10-3 to TRBJ2-7; 7 nucleotides line up with TRBD2. The CDR3 contains 14 residues. CDR1 is ENHRY and CDR2 is SYGVKD in the germline V gene. V lost 10 bases to trimming and J lost 2 bases; unmatched junction nucleotides: 11. For the CDR3, the DNA is TGTGCCACCTACTTCCCGGGAGGCACCTACGAGCAGTACTTC. Its protein is CATYFPGGTYEQYF.

This clonotype was recorded many times. The V and J genes are TRBV10-2 and TRBJ2-7, with 9 nucleotides matching TRBD2. Germline CDR1 and CDR2: WSHSY and SAAADI. V lost 0 bases, J lost 12 bases, and 6 bases stayed unmatched. The CDR3 spans 13 residues. The CDR3 DNA follows: TGCGCCAGCAGTGAGTCTTCCCAGCGGGGGGCGTACTTC. Translated: CASSESSQRGAYF.

This clonotype was seen repeatedly, ten times or more. V and J are TRBV27 and TRBJ2-2; TRBD2 agrees at 12 bases. Germline CDR1 reads MNHEY; CDR2 reads SMNVEV (reference sequence). Trimming took 6 bases from V and 0 from J; bases not matched to a gene: 8. The CDR3 length is 18 residues. The CDR3 DNA sequence: TGTGCCAGCAGGCTGGGGACTAGCGGGTTCGCGAACACCGGGGAGCTGTTTTTT. This encodes CASRLGTSGFANTGELFF.

This clonotype came up many times. At one boundary the junction diverges from the germline segment, which might be a read error. The chain joins TRBV2 to TRBJ1-6, with D perhaps TRBD1 (5 bases). The germline CDR1 and CDR2 sequences are SNHLY and FYNNEI. The CDR3 totals 12 residues. For the CDR3, the DNA is TGCGCGGCGGGGAAGGGGAATTCACCCCTCCACTTT. Amino acids: CAAGKGNSPLHF.

At least ten counts were recorded for this clonotype. This chain's CDR3 is CASSPGDSGGSPLHF. The CDR3 DNA reads as TGCGCCAGCAGCCCGGGGGACAGCGGAGGGTCACCCCTCCACTTT. The chain employs TRBV5-1 and TRBJ1-6; 7 positions match TRBD1. V was pared by 4 bases and J by 10 bases, with 11 bases of the junction left unmatched. This CDR3 contains 15 residues. Germline CDR1 reads SGHRS; CDR2 reads YFSETQ.

Remarks on this clonotype: Mismatch with germline at one junction end may stem from a read error. The chain couples TRBV6-1 to TRBJ2-7; 9 bases align to TRBD1. From germline, CDR1 is MNHNS and CDR2 SASEGT. The CDR3 is 11 residues long. The CDR3 here is CASSPGTGWDF. The CDR3 DNA sequence: TGTGCCAGCAGTCCCGGGACAGGGTGGGACTTC.

In this sample, this clonotype turned up many times. The chain couples TRBV11-1 to TRBJ2-2; D is ambiguous. CDR1 is SGHAT, CDR2 FQDESV, per germline (reference sequence). CDR3 size: 13 residues. V was cut by 4 bases and J by 3 bases, with 6 bases left in between. CDR3 protein: CASSSSYTGELFF. The CDR3 DNA follows: TGTGCCAGCAGCTCATCTTACACCGGGGAGCTGTTTTTT.

This clonotype showed up just a few times. This chain connects TRBV13 to TRBJ2-5; 10 bases line up with TRBD2. This CDR3 region has 16 residues. The J segment lost 3 bases and the V segment lost 8 bases, leaving 12 bases of the junction unmatched. Germline loops: CDR1 PRHDT, CDR2 FYEKMQ (reference sequence). The CDR3 DNA sequence: TGTGCCAGCGCCGCCGGTAGCGGGGGGCCGGAAGAGACCCAGTACTTC. This gives the protein CASAAGSGGPEETQYF.

This clonotype was detected ten times or more. The rearrangement links TRBV2 to TRBJ1-1; tentative D call: TRBD1 (6 bases). V was trimmed by 10 bases and J by 4 bases, leaving 13 bases between them. This CDR3 is 12 amino acids long. Looked up from germline, CDR1 is SNHLY and CDR2 is FYNNEI. The CDR3 DNA reads as TGTGCCACCAACAGGGTTGGCACTGAAGCTTTCTTT. Residues: CATNRVGTEAFF.

This clonotype was seen only a few times. This rearrangement joins TRBV7-9 to TRBJ2-5; 7 bases are a match to TRBD2. Germline CDR1 SEHNR, CDR2 FQNEAQ (reference sequence). J gave up 2 bases and V 2 bases, and 5 bases lay outside the gene matches. This CDR3 is built from 15 residues. Written as DNA, the CDR3 is TGTGCCAGCAGCTTACTCGCGGGGGTGCAAGAGACCCAGTACTTC. Its translation: CASSLLAGVQETQYF.

Only a few counts were recorded for this clonotype. This chain connects TRBV5-1 to TRBJ1-1, with D possibly matching TRBD1 (6 bases). The CDR3 is 15 amino acids. V was pared by 0 bases and J by 4 bases, with 13 bases between. The germline CDR1 and CDR2 sequences are SGHRS and YFSETQ. CDR3 amino acids: CASSLERGGPTEAFF. CDR3 coding DNA: TGCGCCAGCAGCTTGGAGAGGGGGGGGCCCACTGAAGCTTTCTTT.

The chain carries TRBV2 and TRBJ2-7, with TRBD2 as a possible D gene (6 bases). Germline CDR1 SNHLY, CDR2 FYNNEI. With 7 bases removed from V and 4 bases from J, the gap between germline ends came to 11 bases. There are 12 residues in the CDR3. CDR3 amino acids: CASKEDYYEQYF. DNA of the CDR3: TGTGCCAGCAAAGAGGACTATTACGAGCAGTACTTC.

This clonotype has a count of ten or more. The chain combines TRBV6-1 with TRBJ1-6; 9 positions agree with TRBD1. V trimming: 9 bases; J trimming: 10 bases; junction bases outside the gene matches: 16. This CDR3 region has 16 residues. Per the germline V gene, CDR1 is MNHNS and CDR2 is SASEGT. The CDR3 region is CASSAQGAAQVSPLHF. In DNA, the CDR3 is TGTGCCAGTAGCGCACAGGGGGCTGCCCAGGTGTCACCCCTCCACTTT.